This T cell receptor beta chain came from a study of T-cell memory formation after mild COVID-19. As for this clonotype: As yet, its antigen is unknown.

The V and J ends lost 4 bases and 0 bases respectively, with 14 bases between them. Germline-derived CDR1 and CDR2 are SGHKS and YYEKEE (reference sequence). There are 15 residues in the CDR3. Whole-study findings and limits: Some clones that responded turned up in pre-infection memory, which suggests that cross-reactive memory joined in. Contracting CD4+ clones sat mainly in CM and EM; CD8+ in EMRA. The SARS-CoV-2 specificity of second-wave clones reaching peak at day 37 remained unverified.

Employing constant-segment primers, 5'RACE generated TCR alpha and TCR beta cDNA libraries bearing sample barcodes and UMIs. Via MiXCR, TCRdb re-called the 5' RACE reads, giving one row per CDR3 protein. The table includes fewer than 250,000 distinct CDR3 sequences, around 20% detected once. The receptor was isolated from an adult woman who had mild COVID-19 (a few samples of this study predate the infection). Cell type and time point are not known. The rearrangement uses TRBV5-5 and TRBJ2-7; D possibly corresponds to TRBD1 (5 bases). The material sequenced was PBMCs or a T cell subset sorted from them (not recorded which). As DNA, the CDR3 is TGTGCCAGCAGCCGTGGTGGAAGGGGCTCCTACGAGCAGTACTTC. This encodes CASSRGGRGSYEQYF.